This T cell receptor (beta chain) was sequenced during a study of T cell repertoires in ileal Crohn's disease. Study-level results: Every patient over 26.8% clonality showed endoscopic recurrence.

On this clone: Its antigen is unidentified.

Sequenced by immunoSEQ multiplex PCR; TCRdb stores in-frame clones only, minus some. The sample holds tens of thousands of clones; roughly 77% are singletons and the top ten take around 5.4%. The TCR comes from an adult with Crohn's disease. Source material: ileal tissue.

The CDR3 sequence is CASSPAGTYEQYF. CDR3 nucleotide sequence: TGCGCCAGCAGCCCTGCGGGAACCTACGAGCAGTACTTC. The chain carries TRBV4-1 and TRBJ2-7, with D maybe TRBD2 (6 bases). V was clipped by 4 bases and J by 2 bases, with 9 bases between them. Germline CDR1 MGHRA, CDR2 YSYEKL. The CDR3 contains 13 residues.